Shown below are 16 T cell receptor beta chains from a single sample sequenced in a study of patients and donors after allogeneic stem cell transplantation. MiXCR, run by TCRdb on the RT-PCR reads, gives a single entry per CDR3 protein. The sample lists 800,000 to 1,000,000 distinct CDR3 sequences; about a sixth were seen once. Sample: blood, either unsorted or a sorted T cell fraction (not recorded which). The receptors derive from a human donor who was either an allogeneic HSCT recipient or a stem cell or donor lymphocyte infusion donor (not recorded which). It is not recorded whose cells these are; they may come from a transplant donor.

The chain couples TRBV7-3 to TRBJ1-1; the D gene is possibly TRBD1 (6 bases). The CDR3 extends over 13 amino acids. V gave up 5 bases and J gave up 5 bases, with 12 bases separating them. Germline assignment: CDR1 SGHTA and CDR2 FQGTGA. CDR3 sequence (DNA): TGTGCCAGCAGCGTACAGGGATGGACTGAAGCTTTCTTT. Protein product: CASSVQGWTEAFF.

The chain uses TRBV7-9 and TRBJ1-5; 8 bases fit TRBD1. This CDR3 contains 17 residues. With 1 base clipped from V and 6 bases from J, the junction kept 11 bases outside the gene matches. Germline V gene lookup returns CDR1 SEHNR and CDR2 FQNEAQ (reference sequence). CDR3 sequence (DNA): TGTGCCAGCAGCTTAGAATGGGGCAACAGGGGGGCTCAGCCCCAGCATTTT. Translation: CASSLEWGNRGAQPQHF.

The V and J genes are TRBV5-4 and TRBJ2-7; TRBD1 agrees at 8 bases. Germline-derived CDR1 and CDR2 are SGHNT and YYREEE (reference sequence). V lost 3 bases, J lost 4 bases, and 6 bases stayed unmatched. This CDR3 contains 14 residues. CDR3 bases: TGTGCCAGCAGCTCGGGACAGGTTCCTTACGAGCAGTACTTC. Protein sequence: CASSSGQVPYEQYF.

This clonotype has more than one count but fewer than ten. J is TRBJ1-1 and V is TRBV15; D possibly corresponds to TRBD1 (5 bases). V was clipped by 3 bases and J by 3 bases, with 11 bases between them. This CDR3 is 14 amino acids long. From germline, CDR1 is LNHNV and CDR2 YYDKDF (reference sequence). The CDR3 sequence: CATSSQGGYTEAFF. The DNA of the CDR3 is TGTGCCACCAGCAGCCAGGGTGGGTACACTGAAGCTTTCTTT.

This clonotype has a handful of counts. The J gene is TRBJ2-1, the V gene TRBV5-1; 9 bases are shared with TRBD2. From germline, CDR1 is SGHRS and CDR2 YFSETQ. V was pared by 7 bases and J by 6 bases, with 11 bases of the junction left unmatched. This CDR3 has 15 amino acids. The CDR3 protein is CASGVGLAGINEQFF. The CDR3 bases are TGCGCCAGCGGGGTCGGCCTAGCGGGGATCAATGAGCAGTTCTTC.

The table lists this clonotype with a count of one. This chain connects TRBV27 to TRBJ2-7; 13 bases are shared with TRBD2. This CDR3 contains 14 residues. Trimming at V came to 6 bases and at J to 5 bases, leaving 4 bases not matched to a gene. From germline, CDR1 is MNHEY and CDR2 SMNVEV (reference sequence). CDR3 nucleotides: TGTGCCAGCAGCGGACTAGCGGGAGTCCACGAGCAGTACTTC. As protein: CASSGLAGVHEQYF.

This clonotype was observed a handful of times. This chain links TRBV7-9 with TRBJ2-7; 8 positions match TRBD1. With 6 bases clipped from V and 3 bases from J, the junction kept 4 bases outside the gene matches. From germline, CDR1 is SEHNR and CDR2 FQNEAQ (reference sequence). This CDR3 comprises 13 residues. The CDR3 nucleotides are TGTGCCAGCAGGGCAACAGGGGGCTACGAGCAGTACTTC. Translation gives CASRATGGYEQYF.

This clonotype occurred a few times. A junction boundary mismatches the germline segment, possibly from a read error. The chain recombines TRBV27 with TRBJ1-2; D gene unclear. Germline assignment: CDR1 MNHEY and CDR2 SMNVEV (reference sequence). This CDR3 spans 12 amino acids. The CDR3 sequence: CASSLTRWAPLF. The CDR3 DNA follows: TGTGCCAGCAGTTTAACGCGTTGGGCGCCCCTCTTC.

The chain recombines TRBV5-1 with TRBJ1-4; weak D call: TRBD1 (6 bases). The germline V gene has CDR1 SGHRS and CDR2 YFSETQ. V was cut by 4 bases and J by 0 bases, with 19 bases left in between. This CDR3 spans 18 amino acids. The CDR3 DNA is TGCGCCAGCAGCGACAATATAGGGGGTGGTGCAACTAATGAAAAACTGTTTTTT. The encoded protein is CASSDNIGGGATNEKLFF.

The chain employs TRBV12-3 or TRBV12-4 and TRBJ1-5; the D gene is possibly TRBD1 (5 bases). There are 13 residues in the CDR3. Trimming cost V 3 bases and J 8 bases, with 11 bases left between them. The CDR3 DNA reads as TGTGCCAGCAGTTTGGACAATGGGAAGCCCCAGCATTTT. It yields the protein CASSLDNGKPQHF.

This clonotype was recorded many times. The V and J genes are TRBV15 and TRBJ1-2; D is perhaps TRBD1 (5 bases). V dropped 5 bases and J dropped 6 bases, with 22 bases sitting between them. Germline V CDR1 and CDR2: LNHNV, YYDKDF (reference sequence). The CDR3 spans 16 residues. The CDR3 bases are TGTGCCACCAGCTTAAACAGGAGACGAGGAGTGGATGGCTACACCTTC. It codes for CATSLNRRRGVDGYTF. Drawing the rest from reference TRBV15 and TRBJ1-2, the complete variable domain is DAMVIQNPRYQVTQFGKPVTLSCSQTLNHNVMYWYQQKSSQAPKLLFHYYDKDFNNEADTPDNFQSRRPNTSFCFLDIRSPGLGDTAMYLCATSLNRRRGVDGYTFGSGTRLTVV.

The rearrangement joins TRBV12-3 or TRBV12-4 to TRBJ1-1; D unclear. This CDR3 contains 12 residues. The ends were cut back, 7 bases at V and 5 bases at J, with 11 bases in the middle. CDR3 residues: CASTSTQTEAFF. The CDR3 bases are TGTGCCAGCACCTCGACCCAAACTGAAGCTTTCTTT.

Only a few counts were recorded for this clonotype. V gene TRBV2 combines with J gene TRBJ1-6; TRBD1 might be the D (6 bases). This CDR3 has 17 amino acids. Germline loops: CDR1 SNHLY, CDR2 FYNNEI. V was cut by 3 bases and J by 8 bases, with 20 bases left in between. CDR3 bases: TGTGCCAGCAGTGAGTCTCGGGACAAGGGGCATTATTCACCCCTCCACTTT. Amino acids: CASSESRDKGHYSPLHF.

The chain carries TRBV20-1 and TRBJ1-6; perhaps TRBD1 as D (5 bases). The CDR3 has 11 residues. The germline V gene has CDR1 DFQATT and CDR2 SNEGSKA (reference sequence). The V and J ends lost 4 bases and 12 bases respectively, with 10 bases between them. The CDR3 loop reads CSATSGGPLHF. The CDR3 DNA reads TGCAGTGCTACCAGTGGGGGACCCCTCCACTTT.

The chain couples TRBV29-1 to TRBJ2-2; tentatively, D is TRBD1 or TRBD2 (5 bases each). The germline V gene has CDR1 SQVTM and CDR2 ANQGSEA. V lost 4 bases and J 6 bases, leaving 12 bases between the germline ends. The length of the CDR3 is 13 residues. Here the CDR3 DNA reads TGCAGCGTTGGGGGGTTGGGGGCCGGGGAGCTGTTTTTT. This sequence encodes CSVGGLGAGELFF.

For the CDR3, the DNA is TGTGCTAGTGGTTTGGTACCCGGGACTAGCGGAAAAAATGAGCAGTTCTTC. Its translation: CASGLVPGTSGKNEQFF. The V and J genes are TRBV12-5 and TRBJ2-1; 11 bases align to TRBD2. Germline lookup yields CDR1 LGHNT and CDR2 FRNRAP. The CDR3 is made up of 17 amino acids. V gave up 0 bases and J gave up 7 bases; unmatched junction bases: 8.